The 29 T cell receptor beta chains below all came from one sample that was sequenced in a study of T-cell reconstitution after alpha-beta-depleted transplantation in children. Unique molecular identifiers were incorporated when the TCRbeta library was constructed. TCRdb re-called the PCR reads with MiXCR, one entry per CDR3 protein. The repertoire has about 540,000 distinct CDR3 sequences, about a sixth of them found once; the top ten carry 3.3%. The sample in question was PBMCs from the stem cell graft donor, obtained from the stem cell graft. The source of these receptors is a human donor who donated a stem cell graft to a child with acute lymphoblastic leukemia.

This clonotype has only a few counts. The chain recombines TRBV4-1 with TRBJ1-1; D may be TRBD1 (6 bases). The CDR3 has 16 residues. Germline V gene sequence: CDR1 MGHRA, CDR2 YSYEKL. The ends were cut back, 2 bases at V and 1 base at J, with 14 bases in the middle. CDR3 residues: CASSQRLPGQNTEAFF. DNA of the CDR3: TGCGCCAGCAGCCAACGTCTCCCGGGACAGAACACTGAAGCTTTCTTT.

The V and J genes are TRBV12-3 or TRBV12-4 and TRBJ1-5; TRBD1 might be the D (6 bases). V was pared by 1 base and J by 6 bases, with 10 bases between. CDR3 length equals 14 residues. The DNA for the CDR3 is TGTGCCAGCAGTTTAGGACAGGCCCTTCAGCCCCAGCATTTT. The encoded protein is CASSLGQALQPQHF.

This clonotype was seen only a few times. The chain is built from TRBV6-5 and TRBJ2-1, with D uncertain. The CDR3 is made up of 16 amino acids. Germline V gene lookup returns CDR1 MNHEY and CDR2 SVGAGI. The V end was cut by 2 bases, the J end by 0 bases, with 11 bases between. As DNA, the CDR3 is TGTGCCAGCAGTTACCCCAGGCTAAGCTCCTACAATGAGCAGTTCTTC. As protein: CASSYPRLSSYNEQFF.

This clonotype occurred a few times. The chain is built from TRBV19 and TRBJ2-1; D gene unclear. The CDR3 covers 13 residues. Trimming took off 5 bases at V and 6 bases at J, with 11 bases between the two ends. Germline values: CDR1 LNHDA, CDR2 SQIVND (reference sequence). This CDR3 is CASSYSTGNEQFF. CDR3 in DNA: TGTGCCAGTAGTTATAGTACGGGCAATGAGCAGTTCTTC.

This clonotype was detected only a few times. The genes are TRBV20-1 and TRBJ1-5, with a weak D call TRBD1 (6 bases). Between the trimmed V and J ends, which lost 5 bases and 4 bases, there was a span of 15 bases. Germline values: CDR1 DFQATT, CDR2 SNEGSKA (reference sequence). This CDR3 region has 14 residues. CDR3 DNA sequence: TGCAGTGCTGCAACAGGGACTTCTAATCAGCCCCAGCATTTT. Protein: CSAATGTSNQPQHF.

The chain couples TRBV20-1 to TRBJ2-7; D might be TRBD2 (6 bases). The CDR3 runs to 14 residues. Germline V lookup: CDR1 DFQATT, CDR2 SNEGSKA (reference sequence). The ends were cut back, 3 bases at V and 2 bases at J, with 14 bases in the middle. The CDR3 DNA reads as TGCAGTGCTAGGGAGGGACTGAACCCCTACGAGCAGTACTTC. As protein: CSAREGLNPYEQYF.

The chain uses TRBV5-4 and TRBJ2-2; 8 positions match TRBD2. The V gene end was trimmed by 2 bases and the J gene end by 5 bases; junction bases not matched to a gene: 5. This CDR3 has 15 residues. CDR1 SGHNT and CDR2 YYREEE come from the germline V gene (reference sequence). The CDR3 sequence: CASSLAGVGTGELFF. CDR3 nucleotides: TGTGCCAGCAGCTTAGCGGGAGTTGGGACCGGGGAGCTGTTTTTT.

V gene TRBV7-9 combines with J gene TRBJ2-7; 7 bases agree with TRBD2. The CDR3 covers 14 residues. The ends lost 6 bases at V and 4 bases at J; junction bases unmatched: 9. CDR1 is SEHNR, CDR2 FQNEAQ, per germline (reference sequence). This chain's CDR3 is CASSESSGGYEQYF. In DNA form, the CDR3 reads TGTGCCAGCAGTGAGAGCTCCGGGGGGTACGAGCAGTACTTC.

This chain links TRBV12-3 or TRBV12-4 with TRBJ2-7, with TRBD2 identical over 11 bases. The CDR3 has 15 amino acids. V dropped 3 bases and J dropped 3; count of bases not matched to a gene: 4. CDR3 protein: CASSFGTSGVYEQYF. CDR3 sequence (DNA): TGTGCCAGCAGTTTCGGGACTAGCGGAGTCTACGAGCAGTACTTC.

This clonotype was counted once. The V gene is TRBV19, the J gene TRBJ2-1; D not certain. The CDR3 is 11 residues long. CDR1 is LNHDA, CDR2 SQIVND, per germline (reference sequence). The V end was cut by 6 bases, the J end by 9 bases, with 9 bases between. The CDR3 protein is CASRMRSEQFF. The CDR3 DNA reads TGTGCCAGTAGGATGAGATCTGAGCAGTTCTTC.

The chain recombines TRBV28 with TRBJ1-4, with D possibly TRBD1 on 5 matching bases. The germline V and J ends were trimmed by 6 bases and 8 bases, with 19 bases remaining between them. From germline, CDR1 is MDHEN and CDR2 SYDVKM. CDR3 size: 15 residues. CDR3 sequence reads: CASRTPAGGEEKLFF. DNA for the CDR3: TGTGCCAGCAGGACCCCGGCGGGGGGAGAAGAAAAACTGTTTTTT.

In DNA form, the CDR3 reads TGTGCCAGCAGCCCCGGACAGGGAGAATGGACTGAAGCTTTCTTT. This gives the protein CASSPGQGEWTEAFF. This rearrangement joins TRBV7-2 to TRBJ1-1; 8 positions agree with TRBD1. In germline, CDR1 is SGHTA, CDR2 FQGNSA. V trimming: 5 bases; J trimming: 5 bases; junction bases outside the gene matches: 10. The CDR3 extends over 15 amino acids. Variable domain in full (rest from reference TRBV7-2 and TRBJ1-1): GAGVSQSPSNKVTEKGKDVELRCDPISGHTALYWYRQSLGQGLEFLIYFQGNSAPDKSGLPSDRFSAERTGGSVSTLTIQRTQQEDSAVYLCASSPGQGEWTEAFFGQGTRLTVV.

This clonotype was seen more than once but under ten times. Here the CDR3 reads CATRAESSYNEQFF. CDR3 nucleotides: TGTGCCACCCGAGCGGAGAGCTCCTACAATGAGCAGTTCTTC. The rearrangement uses TRBV15 and TRBJ2-1; TRBD2 is a possible D gene (5 bases). Germline-derived CDR1 and CDR2 are LNHNV and YYDKDF (reference sequence). The V and J ends lost 8 bases and 0 bases respectively, with 11 bases between them. This CDR3 is 14 amino acids long.

This clonotype was counted a few times. The rearrangement joins TRBV5-6 to TRBJ1-2, with D possibly TRBD1 on 6 matching bases. The CDR3 totals 13 residues. Germline V gene lookup returns CDR1 SGHDT and CDR2 YYEEEE. V lost 4 bases to trimming and J lost 4 bases, with 11 bases between them. Written as DNA, the CDR3 is TGTGCCAGCAGCGTTGGACAGCTCTATGGCTACACCTTC. Its translation: CASSVGQLYGYTF.

The V call is TRBV2, the J call TRBJ2-3; 10 bases agree with TRBD1. In germline, CDR1 is SNHLY, CDR2 FYNNEI. The junction had 8 bases not matched to a gene; V was cut back by 5 bases and J by 6 bases. The CDR3 spans 15 residues. CDR3 in DNA: TGTGCCAGCAGTCCCCGACAGGGGGCGTTGGATACGCAGTATTTT. It translates to CASSPRQGALDTQYF.

This rearrangement joins TRBV20-1 to TRBJ2-3; 7 bases fit TRBD1. This CDR3 contains 16 residues. Germline values: CDR1 DFQATT, CDR2 SNEGSKA (reference sequence). V gave up 3 bases and J gave up 5 bases; unmatched junction bases: 14. The CDR3 nucleotides read TGCAGTGCTAGGGAGACAGGGTGGGATCAGGGAGATACGCAGTATTTT. Translated: CSARETGWDQGDTQYF.

The genes are TRBV20-1 and TRBJ1-1; 8 bases match TRBD1. Germline loops: CDR1 DFQATT, CDR2 SNEGSKA (reference sequence). CDR3 length equals 14 residues. The V gene end was trimmed by 2 bases and the J gene end by 2 bases; junction bases not matched to a gene: 4. The CDR3 sequence: CSARWAGGNTEAFF. CDR3 in DNA: TGCAGTGCTAGATGGGCAGGGGGCAACACTGAAGCTTTCTTT.

This rearrangement joins TRBV20-1 to TRBJ1-1; maybe TRBD1 (6 bases). This CDR3 is built from 13 residues. Germline values: CDR1 DFQATT, CDR2 SNEGSKA (reference sequence). CDR3 DNA sequence: TGCAGCGCGATCCGTCCTACAGGGACAGAAGCTTTCTTT. Translating gives CSAIRPTGTEAFF.

CDR3 sequence: CASSSYPSQYF. Written as DNA, the CDR3 is TGTGCCAGCAGCTCTTATCCCTCCCAGTACTTC. This chain uses TRBV5-8 with TRBJ2-7; D is ambiguous. Germline values: CDR1 SGHTS, CDR2 YDEGEE. The length of the CDR3 is 11 residues. V was shortened by 3 bases and J by 10 bases, with 11 bases between the two germline ends. The full variable domain, with the rest looked up from reference TRBV5-8 and TRBJ2-7, is EAGVTQSPTHLIKTRGQQATLRCSPISGHTSVYWYQQALGLGLQFLLWYDEGEERNRGNFPPRFSGRQFPNYSSELNVNALELEDSALYLCASSSYPSQYFGPGTRLTVT.

The chain recombines TRBV19 with TRBJ2-1, with a weak D call TRBD1 (6 bases). The CDR3 contains 15 residues. The ends were cut back, 7 bases at V and 1 base at J, with 14 bases in the middle. Per the germline V gene, CDR1 is LNHDA and CDR2 is SQIVND (reference sequence). The CDR3 loop is CASNEDRLSYNEQFF. In DNA form, the CDR3 reads TGTGCCAGTAACGAGGACAGATTATCCTACAATGAGCAGTTCTTC.

V gene TRBV6-1 combines with J gene TRBJ2-2, with TRBD1 as a possible D gene (6 bases). CDR1 MNHNS and CDR2 SASEGT come from the germline V gene. The V and J ends lost 6 bases and 1 base respectively, with 12 bases between them. This CDR3 spans 15 amino acids. The CDR3 DNA follows: TGTGCCAGCAGGGGGGCGAGCGGGAACACCGGGGAGCTGTTTTTT. It specifies CASRGASGNTGELFF.

This clonotype was detected ten times or more. This chain connects TRBV12-3 or TRBV12-4 to TRBJ2-3, with a possible D match to TRBD2 (6 bases). CDR3 length: 16 amino acids. V was trimmed by 6 bases and J by 2 bases, leaving 18 bases between them. The CDR3 region has the DNA TGTGCCAGCAGCTTATATGGAGGGCCTGACACAGATACGCAGTATTTT. It translates to CASSLYGGPDTDTQYF.

The gene calls are TRBV15 and TRBJ2-1, with D perhaps matching TRBD2 (5 bases). The CDR3 spans 16 residues. CDR1 and CDR2 from the germline V gene are LNHNV and YYDKDF (reference sequence). Trimming removed 5 bases at V and 3 bases at J, with 17 bases between. CDR3 amino acids: CATSVALAHNYNEQFF. The CDR3 DNA follows: TGTGCCACCAGCGTTGCCCTAGCCCATAACTACAATGAGCAGTTCTTC.

This clonotype was seen a handful of times. V gene TRBV6-1 combines with J gene TRBJ2-7; 9 bases agree with TRBD2. The CDR3 runs to 16 residues. J lost 5 bases, V lost 2 bases, and 10 bases had no gene match. Germline V gives CDR1 MNHNS, CDR2 SASEGT. CDR3 sequence (DNA): TGTGCCAGCAGTGAAAACGGGGGGACTAGCTACAACGAGCAGTACTTC. This codes for CASSENGGTSYNEQYF.

This clonotype was seen many times. Compared with germline, one end of the junction differs, possibly owing to a read error. V gene TRBV5-1 combines with J gene TRBJ1-2, with D hard to call. This CDR3 is 12 amino acids long. Germline V CDR1 and CDR2: SGHRS, YFSETQ. Written as DNA, the CDR3 is TGTGCCAGCAGCTTGGATGGCTATGGCTACACCTTC. Protein sequence: CASSLDGYGYTF. The full variable domain, with the rest looked up from reference TRBV5-1 and TRBJ1-2, is KAGVTQTPRYLIKTRGQQVTLSCSPISGHRSVSWYQQTPGQGLQFLFEYFSETQRNKGNFPGRFSGRQFSNSRSEMNVSTLELGDSALYLCASSLDGYGYTFGSGTRLTVV.

This clonotype was observed a few times. The chain combines TRBV29-1 with TRBJ2-3, with D hard to call. V lost 6 bases and J 2 bases, leaving 12 bases between the germline ends. CDR3 length: 13 residues. Germline V lookup: CDR1 SQVTM, CDR2 ANQGSEA. The CDR3 region is CSVRVQNTDTQYF. CDR3 in DNA: TGCAGCGTCCGGGTACAGAACACAGATACGCAGTATTTT.

The table lists this clonotype with a few counts. The V and J genes are TRBV20-1 and TRBJ2-1; TRBD2 aligns across 8 bases. The junction had 10 bases not matched to a gene; V was cut back by 3 bases and J by 3 bases. Germline CDR1 and CDR2: DFQATT and SNEGSKA (reference sequence). The CDR3 covers 16 residues. CDR3 residues: CSARRGMGTSYNEQFF. Here the CDR3 DNA reads TGCAGTGCTAGGCGGGGGATGGGGACTAGCTACAATGAGCAGTTCTTC.

This clonotype came up a few times. The rearrangement uses TRBV21-1 and TRBJ1-1; the table gives TRBD1 as D, unverified against the DNA. TRBV21-1 is a pseudogene locus. CDR3 length: 17 residues. CDR3 residues: CASTTGRSLVENTEAFF. CDR3 DNA sequence: TGTGCCAGCACCACGGGACGCTCCCTAGTTGAGAACACTGAAGCTTTCTTT.

This clonotype was counted only a few times. The V and J genes are TRBV3-1 and TRBJ2-1; 9 bases map to TRBD2. The CDR3 extends over 14 amino acids. Per the germline V gene, CDR1 is LGHDT and CDR2 is YNNKEL (reference sequence). The trim removed 6 bases at V and 7 bases at J, leaving 7 bases unmatched. This CDR3 is CASRSAGGGNEQFF. The CDR3 DNA reads as TGTGCCAGCAGATCAGCGGGGGGAGGTAATGAGCAGTTCTTC.